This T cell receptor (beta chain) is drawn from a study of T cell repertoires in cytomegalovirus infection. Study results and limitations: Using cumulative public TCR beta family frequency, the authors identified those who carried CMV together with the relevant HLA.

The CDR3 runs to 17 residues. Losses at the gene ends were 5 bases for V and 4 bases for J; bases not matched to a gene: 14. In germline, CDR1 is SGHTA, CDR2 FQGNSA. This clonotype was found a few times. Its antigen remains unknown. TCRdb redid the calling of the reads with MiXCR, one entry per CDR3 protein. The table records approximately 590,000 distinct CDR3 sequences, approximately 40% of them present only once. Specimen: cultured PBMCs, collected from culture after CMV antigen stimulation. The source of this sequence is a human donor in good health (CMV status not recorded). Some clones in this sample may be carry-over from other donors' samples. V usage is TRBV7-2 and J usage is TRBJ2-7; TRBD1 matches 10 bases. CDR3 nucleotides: TGTGCCAGCAGCCCTGTCTTAAGGACAGGGGGATTTTACGAGCAGTACTTC. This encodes CASSPVLRTGGFYEQYF.